Described below is a single T cell receptor beta chain sequence and its context. As yet, its antigen is unknown. The data stem from a study of T cell responses to AZD1222 COVID-19 vaccine. Study conclusions and caveats: Unmutated variant regions are reportedly the target of nearly half of TCRs that are spike-specific.

Generated by immunoSEQ multiplex PCR, the TCRdb table keeps only in-frame clones and is missing some. The top ten clones hold about 4.5% of a sample with roughly 110,000 clones, roughly 90% of them seen once. This CDR3 spans 16 amino acids. From germline, CDR1 is SGDLS and CDR2 YYNGEE. V lost 0 bases, J lost 4 bases, and 10 bases stayed unmatched. This chain joins TRBV9 and TRBJ2-7; 7 bases line up with TRBD2. This TCR came from an adult in good health. The starting material was peripheral blood, obtained on day 0 of AZD1222 vaccination. The CDR3 nucleotides read TGTGCCAGCAGCGTAGGGGGTAGCGGGCTAGATTACGAGCAGTACTTC. Amino acids: CASSVGGSGLDYEQYF. Complete variable domain (other parts from reference TRBV9 and TRBJ2-7): DSGVTQTPKHLITATGQRVTLRCSPRSGDLSVYWYQQSLDQGLQFLIQYYNGEERAKGNILERFSAQQFPDLHSELNLSSLELGDSALYFCASSVGGSGLDYEQYFGPGTRLTVT.